These T cell receptor beta chains were read from a single sample in a study of T-cell reconstitution after alpha-beta-depleted transplantation in children. TCRdb fed the PCR reads into MiXCR, producing one record per CDR3 protein. In the table there are around 530,000 distinct CDR3 sequences, about 31% of which are singletons. The material sequenced was PBMCs from the stem cell graft donor, taken from the stem cell graft. These receptors were obtained from a human donor who donated a stem cell graft to a child with aplastic anemia. Each CDR3 is given with its conserved first and last residue. Each record gives: clone size, D gene, J gene, V gene, CDR3 DNA, CDR3 protein. A D gene is named only where the DNA matches it firmly. The size of a clone is reported for some rows only, either as once, few or many, or as a class for expanded clones.

clone size: NA
D gene: TRBD2
J gene: TRBJ2-1
V gene: TRBV4-1
CDR3 DNA: TGCGCCAGCAGCCAAGGCGGTCTAAAGGGCGGGAGGGTATCCTACAATGAGCAGTTCTTC
CDR3 protein: CASSQGGLKGGRVSYNEQFF

clone size: NA
D gene: TRBD2
J gene: TRBJ2-3
V gene: TRBV19
CDR3 DNA: TGTGCCAGTAGTCCGCGCCCACTAGCGGGGATTAGCACAGATACGCAGTATTTT
CDR3 protein: CASSPRPLAGISTDTQYF

clone size: few
D gene: NA
J gene: TRBJ2-5
V gene: TRBV18
CDR3 DNA: TGTGCCAGCTCACCAATGGGGGTGAAAGAGACCCAGTACTTC
CDR3 protein: CASSPMGVKETQYF

clone size: NA
D gene: TRBD1
J gene: TRBJ1-2
V gene: TRBV5-5
CDR3 DNA: TGTGCCAGCAGCTGGACTTTACCGGGACAGGGCCGTGGTGGCTACACCTTC
CDR3 protein: CASSWTLPGQGRGGYTF

clone size: NA
D gene: NA
J gene: TRBJ1-1
V gene: TRBV7-2
CDR3 DNA: TGTGCCAGCAGCTCCGACGGATACACTGAAGCTTTCTTT
CDR3 protein: CASSSDGYTEAFF

clone size: NA
D gene: NA
J gene: TRBJ2-2
V gene: TRBV12-3/TRBV12-4
CDR3 DNA: TGTGCCAGCAGAAGTCGTGGTAGGGTCCGCACCGGGGAGCTGTTTTTT
CDR3 protein: CASRSRGRVRTGELFF

clone size: NA
D gene: NA
J gene: TRBJ2-7
V gene: TRBV4-3
CDR3 DNA: TGCGCCAGCAGCCAAGATTGGGAGTATAGCTCCTACGAGCAGTACTTC
CDR3 protein: CASSQDWEYSSYEQYF

clone size: NA
D gene: NA
J gene: TRBJ1-5
V gene: TRBV7-9
CDR3 DNA: TGTGCCAGCAGGTCAGGCGATCCCAATCAGCCCCAGCATTTT
CDR3 protein: CASRSGDPNQPQHF

clone size: NA
D gene: NA
J gene: TRBJ2-1
V gene: TRBV27
CDR3 DNA: TGTGCCAGCAGTTTAATGCCCTACAATGAGCAGTTCTTC
CDR3 protein: CASSLMPYNEQFF

clone size: once
D gene: TRBD1
J gene: TRBJ1-5
V gene: TRBV7-2
CDR3 DNA: TGTGCCAGCAGCTCGCTAGCGGGACAGATCAATCAGCCCCAGCATTTT
CDR3 protein: CASSSLAGQINQPQHF

clone size: NA
D gene: NA
J gene: TRBJ2-7
V gene: TRBV12-3/TRBV12-4
CDR3 DNA: TGTGCCAGCAGTCCTAACAGGGACGAGCAGTACTTC
CDR3 protein: CASSPNRDEQYF

clone size: NA
D gene: NA
J gene: TRBJ2-5
V gene: TRBV12-3/TRBV12-4
CDR3 DNA: TGTGCCAGCAGTTCCGAGGGCAGTGAAGAGACCCAGTACTTC
CDR3 protein: CASSSEGSEETQYF

clone size: few
D gene: NA
J gene: TRBJ1-5
V gene: TRBV10-3
CDR3 DNA: TGTGCCATCAGTGAGTCCATATTCGGTCAGCCCCAGCATTTT
CDR3 protein: CAISESIFGQPQHF

clone size: NA
D gene: TRBD2
J gene: TRBJ2-3
V gene: TRBV28
CDR3 DNA: TGTGCCAGCAAGGGAGCAGCGGGAGGAAATACGCAGTATTTT
CDR3 protein: CASKGAAGGNTQYF